The TCR beta chain described here comes from a study of blood T cells in healthy people across ages. Study overall: Capture by template switching was about one barcoded beta molecule per two T cells. General study points: The recorded TCR beta diversity per million T cells decreased in a roughly linear manner with age. PBMCs went unsorted, and a conclusive naive versus antigen-experienced comparison was therefore prevented.

As regards this clonotype: Its target is unknown.

Primers used in a second PCR of roughly 7 to 12 cycles were a sample-barcoded 5' primer and a J-beta primer mix. TCRdb re-called the 5' RACE reads through MiXCR, storing one row per CDR3 protein. Among about 640,000 distinct CDR3 sequences listed, roughly 53% were seen once. The CDR3 is 18 amino acids. The V and J genes are TRBV21-1 and TRBJ2-2; no check of the table's D call, TRBD1, against the DNA was made. TRBV21-1 is classified as a pseudogene. The specimen was blood. The sequence came from a man in his 60s in good health. CDR3 in DNA: TGTGCCAGCAGCAAAGTTTACAGGGGGGAAACGAACACCGGGGAGCTGTTTTTT. Its translation is CASSKVYRGETNTGELFF.